This T cell receptor beta chain was identified in a study of T cell responses to AZD1222 COVID-19 vaccine (dated by TCRdb to the early 2020s). Describing the broader study: A total of under 250 trial participants underwent TCR sequencing, of whom nearly 210 had received two doses of AZD1222 and some 25 had received two doses of the MenACWY control vaccine. Trial participants were enrolled by age into subgroups of 18-55, 56-69 and 70-plus years, and approximately 150, 30 and 60 TCR-sequenced participants, respectively, were included in these subgroups.

CDR1 and CDR2, looked up from the germline V gene, are SGDLS and YYNGEE. Measured from the cysteine to the phenylalanine, the CDR3 is 17 residues long. The only DNA kept is the CDR3, 51 bases in frame from the first base. V gives up 0 bases and J gives up 0 bases, and the segment between their germline ends measures 16 bases. Explained via the paper, the time point label denotes: about 28 days (+/-7) after the second vaccine dose. AZD1222 recipients with second doses at about 4 weeks or about 12 weeks were pooled, because spike-specific TCR depth and breadth did not differ between schedules. Samples from vaccinated people were obtained from the UK trials COV001 and COV002, which included a single-blind randomized controlled phase 2/3 trial of AZD1222 (ChAdOx1 nCoV-19) in healthy adults. Trial participant PBMC samples were collected at day 0 and day 28 after the second dose for TCRbeta chain sequencing.

The CDR3 regions of human TCRbeta chains were analyzed by immunosequencing. Concerning the study's data processing: TCRs in the repertoires were matched against a reference library of SARS-CoV-2-specific TCRs that had been generated with the MIRA antigen-specificity platform. Breadth was defined as the fraction of unique TCRs that were SARS-CoV-2-associated. Depth was defined as the fraction of total T cells that were SARS-CoV-2-associated. Using the MIRA data, each spike-specific TCR was mapped to the spike region that the TCR reacts to and placed in a CD4 or CD8 class. Log10-transformed breadth and depth values were compared by one-way ANOVA with Sidak's multiple comparisons tests. In TCRdb, the immuneACCESS table is reduced to in-frame sequences with V and J assigned. These tables do not hold every clone; where another copy was compared, an unresolved V gene accounts for under half, and the others remain unexplained. That table is the source of V, J and clone size, and D and trimming were worked out from the DNA. The sample profile shows roughly 100,000 clones; roughly nine tenths of them were found once. The ten largest clonotypes hold about 2.5% of the sample.

General study outcomes and caveats: Epitopes outside the regions mutated in the B.1.351 and B.1.1.7 variants were reportedly recognized by nearly half of the unique spike-specific TCRs. The vaccine-associated CD4 TCRs covered the entire spike protein, and the dominant responses fell in regions 160-218 and 743-854. Most participants were white British and females outnumbered males, and the authors suggested that clonal diversity may have been underestimated. Only a handful of AZD1222 recipients were SARS-CoV-2 seropositive at baseline, limiting conclusions about previously exposed vaccinees. Because no day 14 peak-response samples were available, repertoires were characterized only after the peak T cell response. After two AZD1222 doses, both the breadth and the depth of spike-specific TCRs were significantly higher than at day 0 and than in MenACWY recipients. In the small 56-69-year group, the increase in depth fell short of significance, most likely because of low power.

This clone has only one observation. Its specific antigen is unknown. Base qualities are not at hand, and no much larger clone is one base apart. The sample here was peripheral blood, taken 28 days after the second AZD1222 dose. The chain is assembled from TRBV9 and TRBJ2-7, with the D gene not confidently named. This clonotype originated in an adult who received the AZD1222 COVID-19 vaccine. The CDR3 protein: CASSVEIGQYDSYEQYF. Read as DNA, the sequence is TGTGCCAGCAGCGTAGAGATCGGTCAGTACGACTCCTACGAGCAGTACTTC.